Below are 14 T cell receptor beta chains sequenced from a single sample in a study of blood T cell repertoires in COVID-19. This table comes from immunoSEQ multiplex PCR, and its TCRdb copy is limited to in-frame clones, with some not included. The sample yields 390,000 or so clones, 85% to 90% seen once. The sequencing input was PBMCs or T cells enriched from blood (not recorded which). The receptors were sampled from a young man who had recovered from COVID-19.

The table lists this clone with a count of one. The chain uses TRBV5-1 and TRBJ2-1, with 9 bases aligning to TRBD1. With 0 bases clipped from V and 4 bases from J, the junction kept 5 bases outside the gene matches. This CDR3 is built from 16 residues. Germline lookup yields CDR1 SGHRS and CDR2 YFSETQ. The CDR3 DNA reads TGCGCCAGCAGCTTGGCCGGGGGACAGGGATACAATGAGCAGTTCTTC. Its translation is CASSLAGGQGYNEQFF.

Concerning this clone itself: Distinct nucleotide sequences in the sample also encode this CDR3. The V call is TRBV25-1, the J call TRBJ1-1; the D gene is possibly TRBD1 (5 bases). Germline-derived CDR1 and CDR2 are MGHDK and SYGVNS. This CDR3 is built from 12 residues. Trimming took off 8 bases at V and 1 base at J, with 8 bases between the two ends. CDR3 amino acids: CASGQGNTEAFF. Written as DNA, the CDR3 is TGTGCCAGCGGGCAGGGGAACACTGAAGCTTTCTTT.

This sequence joins TRBV9 and TRBJ2-3; a weak D match, TRBD2 (6 bases). Per the germline V gene, CDR1 is SGDLS and CDR2 is YYNGEE. Trimming shortened V by 1 base and J by 2 bases, and 14 bases separated the two germline ends. This CDR3 contains 16 residues. The CDR3 sequence: CASSVMGGAVTDTQYF. CDR3 DNA: TGTGCCAGCAGCGTAATGGGGGGAGCGGTCACAGATACGCAGTATTTT.

This chain joins TRBV28 and TRBJ1-2; possibly TRBD1 for D (6 bases). The CDR3 spans 16 residues. With 5 bases removed from V and 0 bases from J, the gap between germline ends came to 16 bases. CDR1 MDHEN and CDR2 SYDVKM come from the germline V gene. As DNA, the CDR3 is TGTGCCAGCAGTGGGGGCAGCACTCAAGCTAACTATGGCTACACCTTC. As protein: CASSGGSTQANYGYTF.

This clone was detected a few times. The rearrangement uses TRBV4-1 and TRBJ1-5; D is possibly TRBD1 (5 bases). Germline V gene sequence: CDR1 MGHRA, CDR2 YSYEKL. V shed 3 bases and J shed 0 bases, with 9 bases lying between them. The CDR3 totals 15 residues. CDR3 sequence reads: CASSQDNNSNQPQHF. In DNA form, the CDR3 reads TGCGCCAGCAGCCAGGACAATAATAGCAATCAGCCCCAGCATTTT.

The chain has TRBV3-1 (or the pseudogene TRBV3-2) and TRBJ1-1, with D perhaps TRBD1 (5 bases). The V end lost 8 bases, the J end lost 1 base, and 8 bases lay between the germline ends. The CDR3 has 12 residues. Germline loops: CDR1 LGHDT, CDR2 YNNKEL (reference sequence). The CDR3 protein is CASGGGNTEAFF. In DNA form, the CDR3 reads TGTGCCAGCGGGGGAGGGAACACTGAAGCTTTCTTT.

J is TRBJ2-1 and V is TRBV5-1; TRBD2 matches 7 bases. Looked up from germline, CDR1 is SGHRS and CDR2 is YFSETQ. This CDR3 is built from 14 residues. Trimming removed 5 bases from V and 0 bases from J; junction bases left unmatched: 2. CDR3 in DNA: TGCGCCAGCAGGCGGGAGATCTCCTACAATGAGCAGTTCTTC. This translates into CASRREISYNEQFF.

The table lists this clone with a count of one. The chain employs TRBV29-1 and TRBJ2-5; 9 bases line up with TRBD2. There are 14 residues in the CDR3. J lost 4 bases, V lost 4 bases, and 7 bases had no gene match. Germline V gene lookup returns CDR1 SQVTM and CDR2 ANQGSEA. In nucleotides, the CDR3 is TGCAGCGTTGTCCCAGCGGGGGGCTCAGAGACCCAGTACTTC. Translated: CSVVPAGGSETQYF.

On this clone: The same CDR3 also results from other DNA sequences found in this sample. This chain joins TRBV7-2 and TRBJ1-5; D unresolved. The germline V gene encodes CDR1 SGHTA and CDR2 FQGNSA. The CDR3 sequence is 14 residues long. The V gene lost 1 base and the J gene lost 2 bases, with 6 bases spanning the gap. DNA for the CDR3: TGTGCCAGCAGCTTAGTCGAGGGCAATCAGCCCCAGCATTTT. It codes for CASSLVEGNQPQHF.

To note about this clone: At the DNA level, this CDR3 is encoded by other sequences in the same sample as well. The V gene is TRBV29-1, the J gene TRBJ2-3, with D possibly being TRBD1 (5 bases). This CDR3 is built from 11 residues. Trimming cost V 4 bases and J 3 bases, with 5 bases left between them. Germline V gene sequence: CDR1 SQVTM, CDR2 ANQGSEA. CDR3 coding DNA: TGCAGCGTTGCAGGGACAGATACGCAGTATTTT. Protein: CSVAGTDTQYF.

This clone has just one count. The rearrangement links TRBV25-1 to TRBJ1-3; D remains unclear. CDR1 and CDR2 (germline): MGHDK, SYGVNS. Between the trimmed V and J ends, which lost 5 bases and 0 bases, there was a span of 14 bases. This CDR3 is 16 amino acids long. The CDR3 bases are TGTGCCAGCAGTTCAATGGTCGCGTTCTCTGGAAACACCATATATTTT. Translating gives CASSSMVAFSGNTIYF.

This clone turned up a few times. The chain uses TRBV10-3 and TRBJ1-2; TRBD1 matches at 11 bases. The CDR3 is 13 amino acids. Germline V lookup: CDR1 ENHRY, CDR2 SYGVKD. Unmatched junction bases numbered 0, after V lost 6 bases and J lost 3 bases. This chain's CDR3 is CAIRGQGDYGYTF. DNA of the CDR3: TGTGCCATCAGGGGACAGGGGGACTATGGCTACACCTTC.

The chain couples TRBV19 to TRBJ1-5; TRBD1 aligns across 9 bases. Trimming took 6 bases from V and 6 from J; bases not matched to a gene: 18. This CDR3 has 18 residues. Germline loops: CDR1 LNHDA, CDR2 SQIVND (reference sequence). CDR3 residues: CASRTLRDRVSGGQPQHF. The CDR3 nucleotides read TGTGCCAGTAGAACTCTGAGGGACAGGGTGAGCGGCGGTCAGCCCCAGCATTTT.

This clone was found once. This sequence joins TRBV10-2 and TRBJ1-1; D possibly corresponds to TRBD1 (6 bases). Germline CDR1 is WSHSY and CDR2 is SAAADI. CDR3 length: 13 residues. V was trimmed by 10 bases and J by 0 bases, leaving 12 bases between them. The CDR3 spells CATRDRMNTEAFF. The CDR3 DNA sequence: TGCGCCACCAGAGACAGGATGAACACTGAAGCTTTCTTT.